Only a few counts were recorded for the clone carrying this TCR beta chain. Under the authors' procedure: Quantification of nucleated cells was approximated via reference gene primer amplification. Sequenced by immunoSEQ multiplex PCR; TCRdb stores in-frame clones only, minus some. That table furnishes V, J and clone size, whereas the DNA furnished D and trimming. The sample has nearly 95,000 clones, 80% to 90% seen once. The data belong to a study of blood T cell repertoires in COVID-19. Study-level background: T cells, B-cell-depleted T cells, or PBMCs supplied cDNA or gDNA.

The CDR3 is 15 amino acids. Between the trimmed V and J ends, which lost 7 bases and 5 bases, there was a span of 21 bases. The germline gives CDR1 LNHDA, CDR2 SQIVND (reference sequence). Sequencing used peripheral blood. This TCR derives from a human donor with acute or convalescent COVID-19. The donor label of this sample is uncertain. The chain combines TRBV19 with TRBJ2-7, with TRBD1 as a possible D gene (5 bases). The CDR3 reads CASKTWFGAENEQYF. Here the CDR3 DNA reads TGTGCCAGTAAAACATGGTTTGGGGCTGAAAACGAGCAGTACTTC.